These T cell receptor beta chains were read from a single sample in a study of blood T cells in healthy people across ages. MiXCR, applied by TCRdb to the 5' RACE reads, yields one record per CDR3 protein. The sample includes some 1.6 million distinct CDR3 sequences, roughly 32% seen only once; the top ten take about 11%. Sequencing was performed on blood. All receptors come from a woman aged 25 to 39 in good health. The CDR3 runs from the conserved cysteine through the conserved F or W. A D gene is named only where the DNA matches it firmly. Only some rows state a clone size, as once, few, many or a class for expanded clones.

J gene: TRBJ1-2; clone size: few; D gene: NA; V gene: TRBV12-3/TRBV12-4; CDR3 protein: CASSQTDYGYTF; CDR3 DNA: TGTGCCAGCAGCCAGACAGACTATGGCTACACCTTC
J gene: TRBJ1-1; clone size: few; D gene: NA; V gene: TRBV24-1; CDR3 protein: CATSDGVTREAFF; CDR3 DNA: TGTGCCACCAGTGATGGGGTGACAAGAGAAGCTTTCTTT
J gene: TRBJ1-1; clone size: NA; D gene: TRBD1; V gene: TRBV5-1; CDR3 protein: CASSAGQTNTEAFF; CDR3 DNA: TGCGCCAGCAGCGCGGGACAGACGAACACTGAAGCTTTCTTT
J gene: TRBJ2-1; clone size: NA; D gene: NA; V gene: TRBV20-1; CDR3 protein: CSARDKQESYNEQFF; CDR3 DNA: TGCAGTGCTAGAGATAAACAGGAGAGTTACAATGAGCAGTTCTTC
J gene: TRBJ1-6; clone size: few; D gene: TRBD1; V gene: TRBV25-1; CDR3 protein: CASGTGGYNSPLHF; CDR3 DNA: TGTGCCAGCGGGACAGGGGGCTATAATTCACCCCTCCACTTT
J gene: TRBJ1-5; clone size: NA; D gene: NA; V gene: TRBV12-3/TRBV12-4; CDR3 protein: CASSFTWQLDSNQPQHF; CDR3 DNA: TGTGCCAGCAGTTTTACATGGCAGTTGGATAGCAATCAGCCCCAGCATTTT
J gene: TRBJ2-5; clone size: NA; D gene: TRBD1; V gene: TRBV4-1; CDR3 protein: CASSPRVRTGVRETQYF; CDR3 DNA: TGCGCCAGCAGCCCGAGGGTCCGGACAGGGGTTCGGGAGACCCAGTACTTC
J gene: TRBJ2-3; clone size: few; D gene: TRBD2; V gene: TRBV12-3/TRBV12-4; CDR3 protein: CASSLGAGGDTDTQYF; CDR3 DNA: TGTGCCAGCAGTTTAGGGGCGGGAGGTGACACAGATACGCAGTATTTT
J gene: TRBJ1-6; clone size: NA; D gene: TRBD1; V gene: TRBV27; CDR3 protein: CASRTGAPSPLHF; CDR3 DNA: TGTGCCAGCAGGACAGGGGCGCCTTCACCCCTCCACTTT
J gene: TRBJ1-6; clone size: NA; D gene: TRBD1; V gene: TRBV5-1; CDR3 protein: CASSLGDRANSPLHF; CDR3 DNA: TGCGCCAGCAGCCTCGGGGACAGGGCGAATTCACCCCTCCACTTT
J gene: TRBJ1-4; clone size: NA; D gene: NA; V gene: TRBV5-1; CDR3 protein: CASSRKISGEKLFF; CDR3 DNA: TGCGCCAGCAGCCGAAAAATCTCGGGTGAAAAACTGTTTTTT
J gene: TRBJ1-2; clone size: NA; D gene: TRBD1; V gene: TRBV3-1; CDR3 protein: CASSRGQLNYGYTF; CDR3 DNA: TGTGCCAGCAGCCGGGGACAGCTTAACTATGGCTACACCTTC
J gene: TRBJ2-1; clone size: many; D gene: NA; V gene: TRBV15; CDR3 protein: CATSGSLTPAGEQFF; CDR3 DNA: TGTGCCACCAGCGGATCTCTTACACCGGCGGGCGAGCAGTTCTTC
J gene: TRBJ2-1; clone size: many; D gene: NA; V gene: TRBV5-1; CDR3 protein: CASSWEPAYNEQFF; CDR3 DNA: TGCGCCAGCAGCTGGGAGCCGGCCTACAATGAGCAGTTCTTC
J gene: TRBJ2-1; clone size: NA; D gene: NA; V gene: TRBV5-1; CDR3 protein: CASSLDGGNYNEQFF; CDR3 DNA: TGCGCCAGCAGCTTGGATGGTGGGAACTACAATGAGCAGTTCTTC
J gene: TRBJ1-1; clone size: many; D gene: TRBD1; V gene: TRBV5-1; CDR3 protein: CASSLEGAGTEAFF; CDR3 DNA: TGCGCCAGCAGCTTGGAGGGGGCCGGGACTGAAGCTTTCTTT
J gene: TRBJ2-7; clone size: NA; D gene: NA; V gene: TRBV7-3; CDR3 protein: CASSFSVGAYEQYF; CDR3 DNA: TGTGCCAGCAGCTTCTCTGTGGGGGCCTACGAGCAGTACTTC
J gene: TRBJ2-2; clone size: NA; D gene: NA; V gene: TRBV28; CDR3 protein: CASSSTMGELFF; CDR3 DNA: TGTGCCAGCAGTTCGACTATGGGGGAGCTGTTTTTT
J gene: TRBJ2-1; clone size: NA; D gene: TRBD2; V gene: TRBV10-3; CDR3 protein: CAISELKRTSANNEQFF; CDR3 DNA: TGTGCCATCAGTGAGCTCAAAAGAACTAGCGCCAACAATGAGCAGTTCTTC
J gene: TRBJ2-7; clone size: NA; D gene: NA; V gene: TRBV3-1; CDR3 protein: CASSQGETVREQYF; CDR3 DNA: TGTGCCAGCAGCCAAGGGGAGACTGTGCGCGAGCAGTACTTC
J gene: TRBJ2-1; clone size: NA; D gene: TRBD2; V gene: TRBV5-1; CDR3 protein: CASSFWPLTGGAVHEQFF; CDR3 DNA: TGCGCCAGCAGCTTTTGGCCCCTCACCGGGGGGGCCGTCCATGAGCAGTTCTTC
J gene: TRBJ2-5; clone size: few; D gene: TRBD1; V gene: TRBV9; CDR3 protein: CASSGPGQGAKRETQYF; CDR3 DNA: TGTGCCAGCAGCGGGCCGGGACAGGGGGCTAAAAGAGAGACCCAGTACTTC
J gene: TRBJ2-3; clone size: few; D gene: NA; V gene: TRBV5-5; CDR3 protein: CASSLVASMRTDTQYF; CDR3 DNA: TGTGCCAGCAGCTTGGTAGCGTCTATGAGGACAGATACGCAGTATTTT
J gene: TRBJ1-2; clone size: few; D gene: NA; V gene: TRBV4-2; CDR3 protein: CASSQEATNPHGYTF; CDR3 DNA: TGTGCCAGCAGCCAAGAAGCCACAAACCCTCATGGCTACACCTTC
J gene: TRBJ2-5; clone size: few; D gene: TRBD1; V gene: TRBV5-1; CDR3 protein: CASSPTGGKQETQYF; CDR3 DNA: TGCGCCAGCAGCCCAACAGGGGGTAAGCAAGAGACCCAGTACTTC
J gene: TRBJ2-5; clone size: many; D gene: TRBD2; V gene: TRBV7-2; CDR3 protein: CASSSGLAGPQETQYF; CDR3 DNA: TGTGCCAGCAGCTCCGGACTAGCGGGTCCTCAAGAGACCCAGTACTTC
J gene: TRBJ1-1; clone size: NA; D gene: TRBD1; V gene: TRBV20-1; CDR3 protein: CSARDYGEGGGTEAFF; CDR3 DNA: TGCAGTGCTAGAGATTATGGAGAAGGGGGCGGAACTGAAGCTTTCTTT
J gene: TRBJ2-5; clone size: NA; D gene: TRBD2; V gene: TRBV4-2; CDR3 protein: CASSPGGGAEETQYF; CDR3 DNA: TGTGCCAGCAGCCCAGGCGGGGGGGCCGAGGAGACCCAGTACTTC
J gene: TRBJ2-5; clone size: few; D gene: TRBD2; V gene: TRBV20-1; CDR3 protein: CSARDSLGGGPQETQYF; CDR3 DNA: TGCAGTGCTAGAGATTCTTTGGGCGGGGGACCCCAAGAGACCCAGTACTTC
J gene: TRBJ1-1; clone size: NA; D gene: NA; V gene: TRBV20-1; CDR3 protein: CSARVARTMNTEAFF; CDR3 DNA: TGCAGTGCTAGAGTGGCGAGAACTATGAACACTGAAGCTTTCTTT
J gene: TRBJ1-2; clone size: NA; D gene: TRBD1; V gene: TRBV9; CDR3 protein: CAGSVEFQGASGYTF; CDR3 DNA: TGTGCCGGCAGCGTAGAGTTTCAGGGGGCTTCTGGCTACACCTTC
J gene: TRBJ1-4; clone size: NA; D gene: TRBD1; V gene: TRBV5-1; CDR3 protein: CASSFSTGGSEKLFF; CDR3 DNA: TGCGCCAGCAGCTTTTCGACAGGGGGGAGTGAAAAACTGTTTTTT
J gene: TRBJ2-1; clone size: few; D gene: TRBD2; V gene: TRBV4-1; CDR3 protein: CASSQERGPTSGGGGDEQFF; CDR3 DNA: TGCGCCAGCAGCCAAGAGAGGGGACCGACTAGCGGAGGGGGTGGAGATGAGCAGTTCTTC
J gene: TRBJ2-7; clone size: NA; D gene: TRBD2; V gene: TRBV20-1; CDR3 protein: CSAQDLAGVLEQYF; CDR3 DNA: TGCAGTGCCCAAGACCTAGCGGGAGTCCTCGAGCAGTACTTC
J gene: TRBJ2-6; clone size: few; D gene: TRBD2; V gene: TRBV29-1; CDR3 protein: CSVGAGESSGANVLTF; CDR3 DNA: TGCAGCGTTGGAGCGGGGGAAAGCTCTGGGGCCAACGTCCTGACTTTC
J gene: TRBJ1-5; clone size: NA; D gene: TRBD1; V gene: TRBV28; CDR3 protein: CASSFRQGVSNQPQHF; CDR3 DNA: TGTGCCAGCAGTTTTAGACAGGGGGTTAGCAATCAGCCCCAGCATTTT
J gene: TRBJ2-7; clone size: few; D gene: TRBD2; V gene: TRBV20-1; CDR3 protein: CSAPSGGNSYEQYF; CDR3 DNA: TGCAGTGCCCCTAGCGGGGGAAACTCATACGAGCAGTACTTC
J gene: TRBJ1-2; clone size: few; D gene: NA; V gene: TRBV4-1; CDR3 protein: CASSPLMGGAGGYTF; CDR3 DNA: TGCGCCAGCAGCCCCCTTATGGGCGGGGCTGGTGGCTACACCTTC
J gene: TRBJ2-1; clone size: NA; D gene: TRBD2; V gene: TRBV7-8; CDR3 protein: CASSLGFSSGGDYNEQFF; CDR3 DNA: TGTGCCAGCAGCCTAGGGTTCTCGAGCGGGGGGGACTACAATGAGCAGTTCTTC
J gene: TRBJ1-2; clone size: once; D gene: NA; V gene: TRBV20-1; CDR3 protein: CSASLSGAQGGYTF; CDR3 DNA: TGCAGTGCTAGCTTAAGCGGGGCCCAGGGTGGCTACACCTTC
J gene: TRBJ1-2; clone size: NA; D gene: NA; V gene: TRBV2; CDR3 protein: CASRSNPYGYTF; CDR3 DNA: TGTGCCAGCAGAAGTAACCCCTATGGCTACACCTTC
J gene: TRBJ2-1; clone size: few; D gene: NA; V gene: TRBV27; CDR3 protein: CASSLEGYRSYNEQFF; CDR3 DNA: TGTGCCAGCAGTTTGGAGGGATATCGCTCCTACAATGAGCAGTTCTTC
J gene: TRBJ2-7; clone size: NA; D gene: NA; V gene: TRBV30; CDR3 protein: CAWSALSYEQYF; CDR3 DNA: TGTGCCTGGAGTGCCCTTTCCTACGAGCAGTACTTC
J gene: TRBJ1-5; clone size: NA; D gene: TRBD1; V gene: TRBV27; CDR3 protein: CASRPGTAFNQPQHF; CDR3 DNA: TGTGCCAGCAGACCCGGGACAGCCTTCAATCAGCCCCAGCATTTT
J gene: TRBJ2-5; clone size: NA; D gene: NA; V gene: TRBV5-4; CDR3 protein: CASSLFLEETQYF; CDR3 DNA: TGTGCCAGCAGCTTGTTTCTAGAGGAGACCCAGTACTTC
J gene: TRBJ2-1; clone size: few; D gene: TRBD2; V gene: TRBV20-1; CDR3 protein: CSAPRLAGGPGNEQFF; CDR3 DNA: TGCAGTGCTCCCAGACTAGCGGGAGGGCCAGGCAATGAGCAGTTCTTC
J gene: TRBJ2-3; clone size: NA; D gene: TRBD2; V gene: TRBV20-1; CDR3 protein: CSGVTSANTDTQYF; CDR3 DNA: TGCAGTGGGGTGACTAGCGCCAACACAGATACGCAGTATTTT
J gene: TRBJ2-5; clone size: many; D gene: TRBD2; V gene: TRBV27; CDR3 protein: CASRLADQETQYF; CDR3 DNA: TGTGCCAGCAGACTAGCGGACCAAGAGACCCAGTACTTC
J gene: TRBJ2-3; clone size: NA; D gene: NA; V gene: TRBV7-2; CDR3 protein: CASSRGGTIDTQYF; CDR3 DNA: TGTGCCAGCAGCCGCGGGGGCACCATAGATACGCAGTATTTT
J gene: TRBJ1-6; clone size: NA; D gene: TRBD1; V gene: TRBV11-2; CDR3 protein: CASSLAGQGRSWSNSPLHF; CDR3 DNA: TGTGCCAGCAGCTTAGCGGGACAGGGACGATCATGGAGTAATTCACCCCTCCACTTT
J gene: TRBJ2-7; clone size: few; D gene: NA; V gene: TRBV5-5; CDR3 protein: CASSLVPTGPPYEQYF; CDR3 DNA: TGTGCCAGCAGCTTGGTACCCACAGGTCCCCCCTACGAGCAGTACTTC
J gene: TRBJ2-6; clone size: NA; D gene: NA; V gene: TRBV5-1; CDR3 protein: CASSLEGEDPGANVLTF; CDR3 DNA: TGCGCCAGCAGCTTGGAGGGGGAGGACCCTGGGGCCAACGTCCTGACTTTC
J gene: TRBJ2-7; clone size: NA; D gene: TRBD2; V gene: TRBV20-1; CDR3 protein: CSARDPREGLIKQYF; CDR3 DNA: TGCAGTGCTAGAGATCCCAGGGAGGGGTTGATTAAGCAGTACTTC
J gene: TRBJ2-3; clone size: NA; D gene: TRBD2; V gene: TRBV20-1; CDR3 protein: CSALGRELTDTQYF; CDR3 DNA: TGCAGTGCTCTAGGGAGGGAACTCACAGATACGCAGTATTTT
J gene: TRBJ2-7; clone size: few; D gene: TRBD1; V gene: TRBV5-1; CDR3 protein: CASRTPGQSTYEQYF; CDR3 DNA: TGCGCCAGCAGAACTCCGGGACAGAGTACCTACGAGCAGTACTTC
J gene: TRBJ2-1; clone size: NA; D gene: TRBD2; V gene: TRBV20-1; CDR3 protein: CRGGSPGGSYNEQFF; CDR3 DNA: TGCAGAGGAGGGTCCCCGGGGGGCTCCTACAATGAGCAGTTCTTC
J gene: TRBJ2-2; clone size: NA; D gene: NA; V gene: TRBV9; CDR3 protein: CASGDTDGGELFF; CDR3 DNA: TGTGCCAGCGGGGACACAGATGGCGGGGAGCTGTTTTTT